This T cell receptor (beta chain) is from a study of blood T cell repertoires in COVID-19. Clones were sequenced by immunoSEQ multiplex PCR, and TCRdb holds only the in-frame ones, with some missing. The sample includes fewer than 400,000 clones, about 85% of them seen just once. Trimming took 0 bases from V and 5 from J, leaving 7 bases between them. In germline, CDR1 is LGHDT, CDR2 YNNKEL (reference sequence). The CDR3 is made up of 14 amino acids. The TCR comes from a woman aged 18 to 35 with acute or convalescent COVID-19. The sample was peripheral blood. This chain joins TRBV3-1 (or the pseudogene TRBV3-2) and TRBJ2-2; TRBD1 is a possible D gene (5 bases). CDR3 sequence: CASSQDKGTGELFF. The DNA for the CDR3 is TGTGCCAGCAGCCAAGATAAGGGGACCGGGGAGCTGTTTTTT.